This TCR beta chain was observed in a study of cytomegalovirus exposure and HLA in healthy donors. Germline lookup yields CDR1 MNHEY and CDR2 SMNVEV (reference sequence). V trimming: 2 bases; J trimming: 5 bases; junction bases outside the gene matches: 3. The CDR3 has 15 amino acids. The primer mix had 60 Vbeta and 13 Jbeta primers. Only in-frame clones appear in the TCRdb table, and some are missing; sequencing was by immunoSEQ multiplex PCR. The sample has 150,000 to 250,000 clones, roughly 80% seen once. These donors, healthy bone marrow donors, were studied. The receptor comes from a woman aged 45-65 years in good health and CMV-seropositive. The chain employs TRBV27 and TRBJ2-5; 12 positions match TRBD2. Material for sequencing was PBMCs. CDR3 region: CASSLGLAGPETQYF. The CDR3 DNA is TGTGCCAGCAGTTTAGGACTAGCGGGGCCTGAGACCCAGTACTTC.